This TCR beta chain was obtained from a study of blood T cell repertoires in COVID-19. Clones were sequenced by immunoSEQ multiplex PCR, and TCRdb holds only the in-frame ones, with some missing. The sample includes approximately 140,000 clones, around 88% of them seen just once. This CDR3 has 14 residues. CDR1 and CDR2 from the germline V gene are LNHDA and SQIVND (reference sequence). The V end lost 10 bases, the J end lost 3 bases, and 13 bases lay between the germline ends. Sequencing was done on a sample of peripheral blood. The chain is built from TRBV19 and TRBJ1-6; D might be TRBD1 (6 bases). The clonotype was recovered from a woman aged 60-75 years with acute or convalescent COVID-19. CDR3 nucleotides: TGTGCCACAAAGGGGGGGAGCTATAATTCACCCCTCCACTTT. Translation gives CATKGGSYNSPLHF.